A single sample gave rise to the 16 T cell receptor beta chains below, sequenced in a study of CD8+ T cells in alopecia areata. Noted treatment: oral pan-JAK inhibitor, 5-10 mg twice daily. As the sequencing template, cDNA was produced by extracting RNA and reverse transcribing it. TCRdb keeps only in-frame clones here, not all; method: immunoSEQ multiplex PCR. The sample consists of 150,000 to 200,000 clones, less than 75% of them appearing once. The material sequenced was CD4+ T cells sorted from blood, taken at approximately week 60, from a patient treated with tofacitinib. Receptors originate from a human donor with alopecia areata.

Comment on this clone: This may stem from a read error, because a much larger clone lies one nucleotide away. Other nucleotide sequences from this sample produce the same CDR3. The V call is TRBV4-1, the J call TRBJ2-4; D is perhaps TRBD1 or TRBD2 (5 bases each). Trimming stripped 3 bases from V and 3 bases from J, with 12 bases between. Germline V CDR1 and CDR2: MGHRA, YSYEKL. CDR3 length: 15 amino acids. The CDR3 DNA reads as TGCGCCAGCAGCCAGGGGGATTCAGACAAAAACATTCAGTACTTC. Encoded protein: CASSQGDSDKNIQYF.

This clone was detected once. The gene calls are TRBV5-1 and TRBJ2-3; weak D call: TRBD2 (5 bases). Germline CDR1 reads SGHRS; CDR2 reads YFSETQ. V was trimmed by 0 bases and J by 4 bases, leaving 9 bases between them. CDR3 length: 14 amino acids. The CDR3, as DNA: TGCGCCAGCAGCTTGGGGGGAGCGGCAGATACGCAGTATTTT. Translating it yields CASSLGGAADTQYF.

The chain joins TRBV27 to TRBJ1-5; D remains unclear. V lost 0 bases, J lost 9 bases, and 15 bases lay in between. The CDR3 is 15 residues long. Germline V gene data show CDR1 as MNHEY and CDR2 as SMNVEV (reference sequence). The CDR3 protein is CASSLSNGPGGPQHF. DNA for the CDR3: TGTGCCAGCAGTTTATCGAATGGGCCGGGCGGGCCCCAGCATTTT.

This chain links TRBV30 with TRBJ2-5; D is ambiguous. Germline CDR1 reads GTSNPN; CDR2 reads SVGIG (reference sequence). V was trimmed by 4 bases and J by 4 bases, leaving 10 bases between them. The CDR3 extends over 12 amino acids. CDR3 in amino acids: CAWKVGSETQYF. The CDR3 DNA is TGTGCCTGGAAAGTAGGCTCAGAGACCCAGTACTTC.

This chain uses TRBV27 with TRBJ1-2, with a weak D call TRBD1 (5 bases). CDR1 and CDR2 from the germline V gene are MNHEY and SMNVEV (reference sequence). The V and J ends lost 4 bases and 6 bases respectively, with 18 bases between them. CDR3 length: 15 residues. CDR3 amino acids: CASSSLGGSRDGYTF. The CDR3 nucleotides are TGTGCCAGCAGTTCCCTGGGAGGGTCCAGGGATGGCTACACCTTC.

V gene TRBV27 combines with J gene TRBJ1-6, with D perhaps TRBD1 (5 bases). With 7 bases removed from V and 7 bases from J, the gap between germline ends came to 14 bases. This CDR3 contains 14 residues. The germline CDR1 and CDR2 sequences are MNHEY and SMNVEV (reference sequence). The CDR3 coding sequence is TGTGCCAGCAAGAGGCAGGGACTAAATTCACCCCTCCACTTT. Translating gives CASKRQGLNSPLHF.

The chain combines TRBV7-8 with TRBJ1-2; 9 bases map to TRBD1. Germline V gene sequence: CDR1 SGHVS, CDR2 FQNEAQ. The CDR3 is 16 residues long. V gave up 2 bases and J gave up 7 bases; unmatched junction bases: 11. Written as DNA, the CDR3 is TGTGCCAGCAGCTTACGGGGACAGGGTCCGACCACTGGCTACACCTTC. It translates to CASSLRGQGPTTGYTF.

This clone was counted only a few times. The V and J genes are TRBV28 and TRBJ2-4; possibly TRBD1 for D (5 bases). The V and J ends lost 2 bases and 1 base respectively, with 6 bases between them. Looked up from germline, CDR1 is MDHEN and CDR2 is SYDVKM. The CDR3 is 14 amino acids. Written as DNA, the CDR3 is TGTGCCAGCAGTTTACCAGGGGCCAAAAACATTCAGTACTTC. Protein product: CASSLPGAKNIQYF. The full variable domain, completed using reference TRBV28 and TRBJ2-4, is DVKVTQSSRYLVKRTGEKVFLECVQDMDHENMFWYRQDPGLGLRLIYFSYDVKMKEKGDIPEGYSVSREKKERFSLILESASTNQTSMYLCASSLPGAKNIQYFGAGTRLSVL.

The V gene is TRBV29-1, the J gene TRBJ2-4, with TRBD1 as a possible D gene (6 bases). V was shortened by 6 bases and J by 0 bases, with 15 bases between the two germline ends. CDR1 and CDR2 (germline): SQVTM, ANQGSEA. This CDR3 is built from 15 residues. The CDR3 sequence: CSVPGQRLAKNIQYF. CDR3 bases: TGCAGCGTGCCCGGACAGCGTTTAGCCAAAAACATTCAGTACTTC.

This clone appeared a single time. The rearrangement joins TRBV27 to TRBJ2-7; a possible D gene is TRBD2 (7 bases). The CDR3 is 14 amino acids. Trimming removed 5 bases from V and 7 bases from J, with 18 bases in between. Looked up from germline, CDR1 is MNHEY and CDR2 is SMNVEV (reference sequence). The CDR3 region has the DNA TGTGCCAGCAGTAAGCGGGACATCGGGGTGGAGCAGTACTTC. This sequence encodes CASSKRDIGVEQYF.

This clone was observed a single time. CDR3 amino acids: CATSRDRAGRQETQYF. The CDR3, as DNA: TGTGCCACCAGCAGAGATCGGGCAGGGAGGCAAGAGACCCAGTACTTC. The chain couples TRBV15 to TRBJ2-5, with TRBD2 as a possible D gene (6 bases). V was cut by 0 bases and J by 2 bases, with 13 bases left in between. The germline CDR1 and CDR2 sequences are LNHNV and YYDKDF (reference sequence). This CDR3 is 16 amino acids long.

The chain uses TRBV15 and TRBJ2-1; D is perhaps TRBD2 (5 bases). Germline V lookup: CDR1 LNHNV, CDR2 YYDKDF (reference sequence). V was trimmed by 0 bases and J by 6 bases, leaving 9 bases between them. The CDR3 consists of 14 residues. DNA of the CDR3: TGTGCCACCAGCAGAGATCGAACTAGCAATGAGCAGTTCTTC. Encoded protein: CATSRDRTSNEQFF.

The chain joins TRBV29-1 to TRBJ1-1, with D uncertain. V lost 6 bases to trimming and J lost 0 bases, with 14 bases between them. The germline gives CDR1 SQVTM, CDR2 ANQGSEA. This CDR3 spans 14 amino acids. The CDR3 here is CSVLEQSMNTEAFF. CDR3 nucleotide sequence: TGCAGCGTCCTCGAGCAATCCATGAACACTGAAGCTTTCTTT.

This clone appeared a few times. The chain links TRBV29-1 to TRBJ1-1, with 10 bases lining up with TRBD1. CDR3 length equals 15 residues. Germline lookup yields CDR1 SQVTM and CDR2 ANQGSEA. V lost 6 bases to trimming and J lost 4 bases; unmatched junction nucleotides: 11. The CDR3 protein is CSVPGQGYEGTEAFF. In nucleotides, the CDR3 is TGCAGCGTGCCGGGACAGGGGTACGAGGGCACTGAAGCTTTCTTT.

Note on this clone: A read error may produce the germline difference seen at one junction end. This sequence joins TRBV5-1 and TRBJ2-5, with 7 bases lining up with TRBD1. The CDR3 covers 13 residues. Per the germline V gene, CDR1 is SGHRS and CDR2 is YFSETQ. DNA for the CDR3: TGCGCCAGCAGCCGGGACAGCCAAGATACCCAGTACTTC. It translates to CASSRDSQDTQYF.

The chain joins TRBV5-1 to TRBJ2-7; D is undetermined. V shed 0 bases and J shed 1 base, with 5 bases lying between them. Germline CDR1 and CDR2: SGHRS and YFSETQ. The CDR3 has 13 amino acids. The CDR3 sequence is CASSLVQSYEQYF. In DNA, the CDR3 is TGCGCCAGCAGCTTGGTACAGTCCTACGAGCAGTACTTC.